This T cell receptor (beta chain) was sequenced in a study of blood T cell repertoires in COVID-19 (dated by TCRdb to the early 2020s). For the study in its entirety: The collaborator samples originated in the United States, Italy and Spain and spanned the acute and convalescent phases of COVID-19. HLA class I and class II types, where available, came from metadata supplied by the sample provider rather than from assay-based typing. The material from the prospective study consisted of cDNA or gDNA derived from T cells, B-cell-depleted T cells, or PBMCs. The samples were drawn from two sources: the first 160 participants of the ongoing ImmuneRACE study, and about 1,300 subjects contributed by 6 global collaborators. The repertoires were released in a freely available public database intended as a resource for research on the immune response to SARS-CoV-2. Subjects who had been exposed to COVID-19, were actively infected with it, or had recovered from it provided the deeply sampled blood TCRbeta repertoires that made up the dataset. A de-identified subject ID, COVID-19 status, age in years and sex were almost always included in the sample metadata.

Collaborating institutions collected whole blood in K2EDTA tubes following their own protocols. For TCRbeta analysis, collaborators shipped samples as frozen whole blood, isolated PBMCs, or DNA extracted from either of those sample types. Results and caveats for the whole study, not just this receptor: The quantity of clinical and demographic metadata differed by source and by participant and was supplied without curation.

In the case of this clone: Its antigen target is currently unknown. Base qualities are not provided; no much larger clone lies one nucleotide away.

The immunoSEQ Assay, a bias-controlled multiplex PCR, was used to amplify TCRbeta CDR3 regions from genomic DNA. For the original study's pipeline: Within the assay, amplification of reference gene primers was used to estimate how many nucleated cells each sample contained. Sequence reads were collapsed and filtered to measure the absolute abundance of every unique TCRbeta CDR3 rearrangement. For each sample, productive Simpson clonality was calculated by taking the square root of Simpson's diversity index across productive rearrangements. Held by TCRdb, this immuneACCESS table contains in-frame sequences only and omits some clones. Under half of the omission traces to an unresolved V gene where checked; the cause of the rest is unknown. V and J calls and clone size are copied from that table; D and trimming were computed from the DNA. The sample table records 150,000 to 200,000 clones; 65% to 85% of these occur just once. Of the sample, roughly 5.1% is held by the ten largest clones.

The germline V end is reduced by 2 bases and the J end by 0 bases; junction bases left unmatched: 3. Per the germline V gene, MDHEN is the CDR1 and SYDVKM is the CDR2. The CDR3 runs 16 amino acids, cysteine and phenylalanine included. Only the CDR3 part of the read is kept: 48 bases, read in frame from the first base. Specimen: peripheral blood. The V and J segments used are TRBV28 and TRBJ1-1, with TRBD1 identical over 10 junction bases. The origin of this receptor is a woman aged 25 to 39 with acute or convalescent COVID-19. The DNA sequence follows: TGTGCCAGCAGTTTAGGGACAGGGGCCTTGAACACTGAAGCTTTCTTT. Protein translation: CASSLGTGALNTEAFF.